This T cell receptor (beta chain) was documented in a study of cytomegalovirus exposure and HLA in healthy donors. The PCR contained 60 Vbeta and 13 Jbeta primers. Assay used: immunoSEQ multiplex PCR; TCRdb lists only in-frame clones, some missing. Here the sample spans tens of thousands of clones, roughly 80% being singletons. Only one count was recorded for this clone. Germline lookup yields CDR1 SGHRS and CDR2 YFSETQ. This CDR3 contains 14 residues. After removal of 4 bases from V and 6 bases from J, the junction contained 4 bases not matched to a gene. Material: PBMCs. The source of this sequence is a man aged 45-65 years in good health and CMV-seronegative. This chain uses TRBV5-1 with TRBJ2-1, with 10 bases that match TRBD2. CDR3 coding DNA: TGCGCCAGCAGCCCTAGCGGGAGTGGCAATGAGCAGTTCTTC. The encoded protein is CASSPSGSGNEQFF.